This TCR beta chain was identified in a study of T cells in Graves' hyperthyroidism and ophthalmopathy (dated by TCRdb to between 2019 and 2020). Concerning the study at large: Peripheral blood samples were taken at the time of initial diagnosis, prior to any treatment. A discovery cohort of approximately 100 patients, 43 with Graves' ophthalmopathy and approximately 57 with stable Graves' hyperthyroidism, was used to find distinguishing TCR V-J signatures. Whether ophthalmopathy could be predicted prospectively was tested in an independent validation cohort made up of under 20 hyperthyroidism patients plus 17 patients who later progressed to ophthalmopathy. The 100 or so discovery patients were divided at random into training and test sets in a 7:3 ratio. In addition, the study compared T-cell repertoires in thyroid tissue and in blood from roughly 6 Graves' hyperthyroidism patients. Following sampling, methimazole starting at 30 mg daily was given to hyperthyroidism patients, and high-dose intravenous methylprednisolone was given to ophthalmopathy patients. The paper describes TCR Vbeta CDR3 sequencing of 135 peripheral blood samples, made up of roughly 40 ophthalmopathy patients, more than 70 hyperthyroidism patients and some 17 progressor patients. Overall study outcomes, separate from this receptor: No statistical method was used to set the sample size in advance, and investigators knew the group allocation. In validation, the model predicted progression to ophthalmopathy a median of roughly 6.5 months before onset, with about 67% sensitivity and roughly 79% specificity. Blood samples also contained most of the expanded thyroid clonotypes (frequency above 0.001), which suggests that blood repertoires may reflect thyroid immune responses. A 13 V-J signature model separated ophthalmopathy from stable hyperthyroidism, with about 90% sensitivity and about 81% specificity in cross-validation and 80%/75% in testing.

This clonotype occurred many times. Its antigen remains unidentified. Base qualities are missing; no much larger clone stands one base away. From the cysteine through the phenylalanine, the CDR3 covers 18 amino acids. CDR3 DNA only is kept here, 54 bases in frame from base 1. Looking up the germline V gene (reference sequence) yields CDR1 LGHDT and CDR2 YNNKEL. V is cut by 2 bases and J by 2 bases, and the space between the germline ends is 22 bases. TCR beta CDR3 regions were amplified from RNA transcripts. A first-round RT-PCR of the TCR CDR3 used the HTBI primer set with the Qiagen OneStep RT-PCR kit. Libraries were constructed in a second round of multiplex PCR, after which size selection and purification were performed. Paired-end sequencing of the libraries was performed with 100 bp reads on an Illumina HiSeq2000. The study's processing was this. SOAPnuke was used to process the raw data, throwing out any read that contained adapters or uncalled bases, had a mean Phred below 15, or lacked an exact constant-primer or identifier match. COPE v1.2.5 was used to merge high-quality paired reads, and clonotypes were defined as unique nucleotide sequences. MiTCR v1.1 was used to align clonotypes to the IMGT TRBV, TRBD and TRBJ reference segments. The analysis included only V-J combinations with a frequency above 0.0001, which together covered around 99% of the repertoires. The TCS score was defined as F50 (clonal expansion) divided by E x V (chaos), with BLOSUM62-based TCRdist calculated between CDR3 peptides within each V-J. Welch's t-statistics and random forest reduced fewer than 600 V-J features to 10 to 15, which were used in a naive Bayes classifier (R e1071). Using fastp trimming at Q25 and MiXCR clonotype assembly, TCRdb reanalyzed the public sequencing data and kept in-frame beta chains. Records with the same CDR3 protein are collapsed into one entry carrying the most frequent genes and DNA. What appears here as the V and J calls and clone size reflects TCRdb's work, not the paper's. Present in this sample are 500,000 or so distinct CDR3 sequences, more than 15% of which were seen just once. About 29% of the sample comes from the top ten.

In the ophthalmopathy patients, disease was moderately to severely active, with a Clinical Activity Score of 3 or more, a NOSPECS grade of 4 or more, and a duration of less than 3 months. Any patient with an uncontrolled infection, another autoimmune disease, pregnancy or lactation was excluded. Clinical symptoms, serum thyroxine and TRAb, thyroid ultrasound, and orbital computed tomography formed the basis for the diagnoses. PBMCs were separated from roughly 10 ml of fresh peripheral blood using Ficoll-Paque density gradient centrifugation. Trizol reagent was used to extract total RNA, and RNA quality was then checked on an Agilent 2100 Bioanalyzer.

In this chain, TRBV3-1 is recombined with TRBJ2-7; TRBD2 is perhaps the D gene, given 6 matching bases. Sequencing was carried out using blood. The receptor comes from a woman aged 30 to 39 with Graves' ophthalmopathy. The CDR3 corresponds to CASSQTRATSSFPYEQYF. The base sequence is TGTGCCAGCAGCCAAACACGTGCGACTAGTTCCTTTCCCTACGAGCAGTACTTC.